The 20 T cell receptor beta chains listed next were all sequenced from one sample in a study of blood T cell repertoires in COVID-19. TCRdb's table, derived via immunoSEQ multiplex PCR, lists solely in-frame clones and lacks some. The sample lists approximately 310,000 clones; around nine tenths were seen once. Source material: peripheral blood. The receptor source for this set is a middle-aged man with active or convalescent COVID-19.

The rearrangement uses TRBV15 and TRBJ2-5, with D tentatively TRBD2 (5 bases). V was shortened by 5 bases and J by 5 bases, with 18 bases between the two germline ends. The CDR3 spans 15 residues. Germline V gene lookup returns CDR1 LNHNV and CDR2 YYDKDF (reference sequence). The CDR3 coding sequence is TGTGCCACCAGCGGTAGGACTCCAGAAGAGGAGACCCAGTACTTC. This sequence encodes CATSGRTPEEETQYF.

V and J are TRBV10-3 and TRBJ1-1; D is undetermined. This CDR3 spans 13 amino acids. Germline values: CDR1 ENHRY, CDR2 SYGVKD. Trimming took off 5 bases at V and 9 bases at J, with 16 bases between the two ends. CDR3 protein: CAISHESTLKAFF. CDR3 DNA sequence: TGTGCCATCAGTCACGAGAGTACCTTGAAAGCTTTCTTT.

The chain uses TRBV5-1 and TRBJ1-4; TRBD1 aligns across 7 bases. This CDR3 has 16 amino acids. After removal of 0 bases from V and 8 bases from J, the junction contained 10 bases not matched to a gene. Per germline, CDR1 SGHRS and CDR2 YFSETQ. The CDR3 spells CASSLGGGGAGEKLFF. The DNA for the CDR3 is TGCGCCAGCAGCTTGGGTGGAGGGGGCGCCGGGGAAAAACTGTTTTTT.

This clone has just a few counts. This chain connects TRBV19 to TRBJ2-7; 11 positions agree with TRBD2. The V and J ends lost 7 bases and 3 bases, in that order; junction bases with no gene match: 5. Germline CDR1 reads LNHDA; CDR2 reads SQIVND (reference sequence). This CDR3 region has 14 residues. In nucleotides, the CDR3 is TGTGCCAGTAAACCCGGGACTAGCGGCTACGAGCAGTACTTC. Encoded protein: CASKPGTSGYEQYF.

Comment on this clone: Additional DNA sequences in this sample encode the identical CDR3. The chain employs TRBV2 and TRBJ1-1; 9 bases agree with TRBD1. From germline, CDR1 is SNHLY and CDR2 FYNNEI. The junction had 4 bases not matched to a gene; V was cut back by 6 bases and J by 2 bases. The CDR3 runs to 14 residues. CDR3 in amino acids: CASSPGQGNTEAFF. CDR3 in DNA: TGTGCCAGCAGCCCGGGACAGGGAAACACTGAAGCTTTCTTT.

The chain employs TRBV5-1 and TRBJ2-7; the match to TRBD1 covers 10 bases. The CDR3 has 18 amino acids. Unmatched junction bases numbered 16, after V lost 3 bases and J lost 4 bases. Germline V gives CDR1 SGHRS, CDR2 YFSETQ. The CDR3 reads CASSSPTDRGLLNYEQYF. The CDR3, as DNA: TGCGCCAGCAGCTCTCCTACTGACAGGGGGCTCCTAAATTACGAGCAGTACTTC.

The gene calls are TRBV18 and TRBJ1-1; possibly TRBD1 for D (5 bases). The germline V gene encodes CDR1 KGHSH and CDR2 LQKENI. V lost 4 bases and J 1 base, leaving 7 bases between the germline ends. This CDR3 comprises 13 residues. The CDR3 nucleotides read TGTGCCAGCTCACAAGGGGAGAACACTGAAGCTTTCTTT. Encoded protein: CASSQGENTEAFF.

The V gene is TRBV21-1, the J gene TRBJ2-7; TRBD1, as called in the table, went unchecked against the DNA. TRBV21-1 is a pseudogene. This CDR3 region has 16 residues. Here the CDR3 reads CASSKAGQDPSWEQYF. CDR3 nucleotides: TGTGCCAGCAGCAAAGCGGGACAGGACCCTTCCTGGGAGCAGTACTTC.

The chain has TRBV4-2 and TRBJ2-5; 9 nucleotides agree with TRBD1. J was trimmed by 5 bases and V by 4 bases; bases with no gene match: 8. CDR1 LGHNA and CDR2 YNFKEQ come from the germline V gene. This CDR3 has 15 residues. For the CDR3, the DNA is TGTGCCAGCAGCCGTCTACAGGGGGCAGTGGAGACCCAGTACTTC. As protein: CASSRLQGAVETQYF.

The rearrangement links TRBV3-1 (or the pseudogene TRBV3-2) to TRBJ1-1, with TRBD1 as a possible D gene (6 bases). CDR1 LGHDT and CDR2 YNNKEL come from the germline V gene (reference sequence). The CDR3 length is 14 residues. V shed 4 bases and J shed 1 base, with 10 bases lying between them. CDR3 in amino acids: CASSLTTGNTEAFF. In DNA, the CDR3 is TGTGCCAGCAGCCTTACGACAGGGAACACTGAAGCTTTCTTT.

This clone was seen only once. The V gene is TRBV4-2, the J gene TRBJ1-2; D is uncertain. This CDR3 is built from 15 residues. The V end was cut by 0 bases, the J end by 3 bases, with 11 bases between. Per the germline V gene, CDR1 is LGHNA and CDR2 is YNFKEQ. CDR3 protein: CASSQENEAYYGYTF. CDR3 sequence (DNA): TGTGCCAGCAGCCAAGAAAATGAGGCTTACTATGGCTACACCTTC.

The genes are TRBV28 and TRBJ1-2, with no clear D. The CDR3 consists of 16 residues. Trimming removed 3 bases at V and 5 bases at J, with 19 bases between. CDR1 is MDHEN and CDR2 is SYDVKM in the germline V gene. Here the CDR3 reads CASSLPAGGINYGYTF. The CDR3 DNA reads as TGTGCCAGCAGTTTGCCCGCCGGCGGCATCAATTATGGCTACACCTTC.

This clone was picked up a small number of times. The rearrangement uses TRBV7-2 and TRBJ1-6; no definite D call. Trimming cost V 5 bases and J 5 bases, with 16 bases left between them. CDR3 length: 16 residues. In germline, CDR1 is SGHTA, CDR2 FQGNSA. CDR3 amino acids: CASSPTSLSNNSPLHF. The DNA of the CDR3 is TGTGCCAGCAGCCCTACGTCTCTGAGTAATAATTCACCCCTCCACTTT.

The rearrangement links TRBV9 to TRBJ1-1, with TRBD1 matching 8 bases. This CDR3 spans 17 amino acids. Germline CDR1 is SGDLS and CDR2 is YYNGEE. With 3 bases clipped from V and 1 base from J, the junction kept 11 bases outside the gene matches. The CDR3 is CASSAAITGGRNTEAFF. DNA for the CDR3: TGTGCCAGCAGCGCAGCGATTACAGGGGGGAGGAACACTGAAGCTTTCTTT.

The chain uses TRBV7-9 and TRBJ2-5; D is uncertain. The CDR3 loop spans 13 amino acids. CDR1 is SEHNR and CDR2 is FQNEAQ in the germline V gene (reference sequence). V was trimmed by 0 bases and J by 5 bases, leaving 7 bases between them. CDR3 in DNA: TGTGCCAGCAGCTTAGCGGGCACCGAGACCCAGTACTTC. Translating gives CASSLAGTETQYF.

CDR3 nucleotide sequence: TGTGCCAGCAGTGCTGCAGGGGGCCGGTCTGGAAACACCATATATTTT. Translated, it gives CASSAAGGRSGNTIYF. The V gene is TRBV6-1, the J gene TRBJ1-3, with 8 bases lining up with TRBD1. The CDR3 loop spans 16 amino acids. The V and J ends lost 4 bases and 1 base, in that order; junction bases with no gene match: 6. From germline, CDR1 is MNHNS and CDR2 SASEGT.

This clone was recorded only once. The chain carries TRBV28 and TRBJ2-7, with D perhaps TRBD1 (7 bases). CDR1 and CDR2 (germline): MDHEN, SYDVKM. Trimming cost V 3 bases and J 1 base, with 22 bases left between them. There are 18 residues in the CDR3. The CDR3 sequence: CASSFGPVAGGLSYEQYF. CDR3 DNA: TGTGCCAGCAGTTTCGGCCCCGTGGCAGGGGGGTTATCCTACGAGCAGTACTTC. Based on the CDR3 plus reference TRBV28 and TRBJ2-7, the full variable domain is DVKVTQSSRYLVKRTGEKVFLECVQDMDHENMFWYRQDPGLGLRLIYFSYDVKMKEKGDIPEGYSVSREKKERFSLILESASTNQTSMYLCASSFGPVAGGLSYEQYFGPGTRLTVT.

This clone was detected a few times. The rearrangement uses TRBV7-3 and TRBJ1-2, with D perhaps matching TRBD1 (5 bases). The length of the CDR3 is 13 residues. V lost 3 bases and J lost 7, with 12 bases in between. From germline, CDR1 is SGHTA and CDR2 FQGTGA. The CDR3 loop reads CASSLSGDSGYTF. The DNA of the CDR3 is TGTGCCAGCAGCTTGAGCGGGGACTCTGGCTACACCTTC.

This rearrangement joins TRBV28 to TRBJ1-5, with TRBD1 identical over 7 bases. Trimming took 4 bases from V and 6 from J; bases not matched to a gene: 6. The CDR3 loop spans 14 amino acids. CDR1 is MDHEN, CDR2 SYDVKM, per germline. This CDR3 is CASSSRQGGQPQHF. The CDR3 nucleotides read TGTGCCAGCAGTTCCCGACAGGGCGGTCAGCCCCAGCATTTT.

The chain carries TRBV29-1 and TRBJ1-4; maybe TRBD1 (6 bases). Trimming took 5 bases from V and 6 from J, leaving 10 bases between them. Germline V gives CDR1 SQVTM, CDR2 ANQGSEA. This CDR3 is 12 amino acids long. The DNA of the CDR3 is TGCAGCGTTTACGAGGGGGATGAAAAACTGTTTTTT. This gives the protein CSVYEGDEKLFF.